The 30 T cell receptor beta chains given below trace back to one sample, sequenced in a study of long-term antiretroviral therapy in people with HIV. At survey level, the immunoSEQ assay was run in its v3.0 version. The repertoire was sequenced with immunoSEQ multiplex PCR; TCRdb's copy has only in-frame clones and lacks some. Among around 14,000 clones, 77% were seen once, and the ten largest hold 15% to 25%. The sequencing here drew on unsorted PBMCs, taken 1.3 years before starting antiretroviral therapy. These receptors came from a man aged 40-49 years with HIV.

The rearrangement uses TRBV21-1 and TRBJ2-7; the table assigns TRBD2, which was not confirmed against the DNA. TRBV21-1 is a pseudogene locus. This CDR3 spans 15 amino acids. CDR3 region: CASSTHRTRVNEQYF. The CDR3 DNA follows: TGTGCCAGCAGCACTCACCGGACTAGAGTCAATGAGCAGTACTTC.

The chain couples TRBV5-4 to TRBJ1-1; D not certain. Germline V gene sequence: CDR1 SGHNT, CDR2 YYREEE (reference sequence). The V end was cut by 3 bases, the J end by 6 bases, with 9 bases between. The CDR3 has 12 residues. CDR3 sequence reads: CASSSLEAEAFF. In nucleotides, the CDR3 is TGTGCCAGCAGCTCACTGGAGGCTGAAGCTTTCTTT.

This clone was observed once. The chain links TRBV29-1 to TRBJ1-2; tentatively, D is TRBD1 (5 bases). Trimming took 8 bases from V and 6 from J, leaving 13 bases between them. Germline V gene data show CDR1 as SQVTM and CDR2 as ANQGSEA. The CDR3 extends over 11 amino acids. The CDR3 loop reads CSLSGTDGYTF. The DNA for the CDR3 is TGCAGCCTTTCAGGGACGGATGGCTACACCTTC.

The chain joins TRBV5-1 to TRBJ2-1; possible D gene TRBD1, 6 bases. CDR1 and CDR2 (germline): SGHRS, YFSETQ. V was trimmed by 0 bases and J by 0 bases, leaving 10 bases between them. The CDR3 is 16 amino acids. The CDR3 DNA reads as TGCGCCAGCAGCTTGGGGGGGCTGAGCTCCTACAATGAGCAGTTCTTC. It yields the protein CASSLGGLSSYNEQFF.

The chain combines TRBV2 with TRBJ2-7; TRBD1 agrees at 8 bases. Germline V CDR1 and CDR2: SNHLY, FYNNEI. Unmatched junction bases numbered 5, after V lost 6 bases and J lost 1 base. CDR3 length: 14 amino acids. The CDR3 here is CASRGWDRSYEQYF. CDR3 DNA: TGTGCCAGCAGGGGCTGGGACAGGTCCTACGAGCAGTACTTC.

This rearrangement joins TRBV5-1 to TRBJ1-3; possibly TRBD1 for D (5 bases). CDR3 length: 18 amino acids. Looked up from germline, CDR1 is SGHRS and CDR2 is YFSETQ. Trimming pared 4 bases from V and 0 bases from J, leaving 20 bases between. The CDR3 nucleotides read TGCGCCAGCAGCCGCACGGGGGTCGATTTCAGCTCTGGAAACACCATATATTTT. The encoded protein is CASSRTGVDFSSGNTIYF.

The rearrangement uses TRBV6-1 and TRBJ2-7; TRBD2 aligns across 7 bases. The germline gives CDR1 MNHNS, CDR2 SASEGT. V was pared by 3 bases and J by 3 bases, with 5 bases of the junction left unmatched. This CDR3 region has 14 residues. The CDR3 bases are TGTGCCAGCAGTGACTTCGGGGGGAACTACGAGCAGTACTTC. Translating it yields CASSDFGGNYEQYF.

The chain is built from TRBV5-1 and TRBJ2-7, with D perhaps TRBD1 or TRBD2 (5 bases each). CDR1 SGHRS and CDR2 YFSETQ come from the germline V gene. The CDR3 extends over 14 amino acids. The V gene lost 4 bases and the J gene lost 5 bases, with 16 bases spanning the gap. The CDR3 here is CASSMTPLGDEQYF. CDR3 DNA: TGCGCCAGCAGCATGACCCCCCTGGGGGACGAGCAGTACTTC.

The gene calls are TRBV19 and TRBJ2-7; TRBD1 matches 8 bases. The CDR3 has 14 residues. Germline CDR1 LNHDA, CDR2 SQIVND (reference sequence). V lost 8 bases and J lost 0; bases outside the gene matches: 6. The DNA for the CDR3 is TGTGCCAGTGGGGGACAGGCAAACTCCTACGAGCAGTACTTC. As protein: CASGGQANSYEQYF.

The chain couples TRBV11-2 to TRBJ2-7, with 7 bases that match TRBD2. The germline CDR1 and CDR2 sequences are SGHAT and FQNNGV. The CDR3 length is 14 residues. The ends lost 3 bases at V and 1 base at J; junction bases unmatched: 3. CDR3 DNA sequence: TGTGCCAGCAGCTTGGGACTACAATCCTACGAGCAGTACTTC. It encodes CASSLGLQSYEQYF.

The rearrangement links TRBV19 to TRBJ2-7; D call uncertain. V was clipped by 0 bases and J by 5 bases, with 8 bases between them. Per the germline V gene, CDR1 is LNHDA and CDR2 is SQIVND (reference sequence). The CDR3 is 13 amino acids. CDR3 nucleotides: TGTGCCAGTAGTATAGATCAAGGGAACGAGCAGTACTTC. This translates into CASSIDQGNEQYF.

This chain connects TRBV5-4 to TRBJ2-2; possible D gene TRBD2, 6 bases. From germline, CDR1 is SGHNT and CDR2 YYREEE (reference sequence). The CDR3 contains 15 residues. V lost 2 bases, J lost 3 bases, and 11 bases lay in between. CDR3 sequence (DNA): TGTGCCAGCAGCTTCGCGGGGCGGGACACCGGGGAGCTGTTTTTT. This sequence encodes CASSFAGRDTGELFF.

This chain uses TRBV7-2 with TRBJ2-6; D is unclear. V gave up 0 bases and J gave up 0 bases, with 15 bases separating them. CDR1 is SGHTA and CDR2 is FQGNSA in the germline V gene. This CDR3 region has 19 residues. The CDR3 loop is CASSLAGVLVHSGANVLTF. CDR3 sequence (DNA): TGTGCCAGCAGCTTAGCAGGTGTACTGGTTCACTCTGGGGCCAACGTCCTGACTTTC.

The chain carries TRBV25-1 and TRBJ2-2; TRBD2 matches 8 bases. There are 17 residues in the CDR3. The germline V gene has CDR1 MGHDK and CDR2 SYGVNS. V was pared by 1 base and J by 1 base, with 5 bases of the junction left unmatched. CDR3 nucleotide sequence: TGTGCCAGCAGTGAATCGGGGGGACTAGAGAACACCGGGGAGCTGTTTTTT. Translating it yields CASSESGGLENTGELFF.

The rearrangement uses TRBV19 and TRBJ1-1; 10 bases line up with TRBD1. The CDR3 has 17 residues. Trimming at V came to 4 bases and at J to 0 bases, leaving 8 bases not matched to a gene. Germline V gene sequence: CDR1 LNHDA, CDR2 SQIVND (reference sequence). CDR3 protein: CASSTTGQGGMNTEAFF. DNA of the CDR3: TGTGCCAGTAGTACAACCGGACAGGGGGGCATGAACACTGAAGCTTTCTTT.

This chain joins TRBV5-1 and TRBJ1-1; no clear D gene. This CDR3 has 15 residues. Trimming removed 0 bases from V and 5 bases from J, with 14 bases in between. Germline V gene lookup returns CDR1 SGHRS and CDR2 YFSETQ. The CDR3 sequence: CASSLDGGSTTEAFF. CDR3 coding DNA: TGCGCCAGCAGCTTGGATGGTGGTTCCACGACTGAAGCTTTCTTT.

The genes are TRBV10-2 and TRBJ1-3; no definite D call. CDR3 size: 15 residues. Germline-derived CDR1 and CDR2 are WSHSY and SAAADI. Trimming cost V 1 base and J 0 bases, with 7 bases left between them. The CDR3 spells CASSEYRSSGNTIYF. The CDR3 nucleotides are TGCGCCAGCAGTGAGTACCGAAGCTCTGGAAACACCATATATTTT.

This clone was seen just once. The CDR3 loop is CASSLSGTNQPQHF. The CDR3 DNA reads as TGTGCCAGCAGTTTATCGGGAACTAATCAGCCCCAGCATTTT. The chain couples TRBV27 to TRBJ1-5, with D hard to call. V was cut by 0 bases and J by 4 bases, with 7 bases left in between. Germline V gene data show CDR1 as MNHEY and CDR2 as SMNVEV (reference sequence). This CDR3 comprises 14 residues.

The chain joins TRBV18 to TRBJ1-1; D is uncertain. This CDR3 comprises 16 residues. Germline values: CDR1 KGHSH, CDR2 LQKENI. The V end was cut by 3 bases, the J end by 0 bases, with 14 bases between. Here the CDR3 reads CASSPMLLIMNTEAFF. In nucleotides, the CDR3 is TGTGCCAGCTCACCCATGCTGCTGATTATGAACACTGAAGCTTTCTTT.

The V and J genes are TRBV11-3 and TRBJ2-3; 11 nucleotides agree with TRBD2. V shed 2 bases and J 5 bases; nucleotides not matched to a gene: 9. Germline V gene sequence: CDR1 SGHNT, CDR2 YENEEA. CDR3 length: 17 amino acids. The CDR3 coding sequence is TGTGCCAGCAGCTTACTAAGGACTAGCGGGCAGGGAGATACGCAGTATTTT. Translating gives CASSLLRTSGQGDTQYF.

The chain couples TRBV27 to TRBJ1-2; 10 bases fit TRBD1. Trimming cost V 6 bases and J 4 bases; bases outside gene matches: 11. CDR1 MNHEY and CDR2 SMNVEV come from the germline V gene (reference sequence). The CDR3 consists of 16 residues. CDR3 sequence (DNA): TGTGCCAGCAGCCGACTGACAGGGGGCCAAGGCTATGGCTACACCTTC. Translation: CASSRLTGGQGYGYTF.

In its sample, this clone was seen a few times. This rearrangement joins TRBV27 to TRBJ2-7, with D unresolved. This CDR3 has 14 amino acids. Trimming shortened V by 2 bases and J by 0 bases, and 8 bases separated the two germline ends. Germline V gene sequence: CDR1 MNHEY, CDR2 SMNVEV (reference sequence). The CDR3 DNA follows: TGTGCCAGCAGTTTACTTGCGAGCTCCTACGAGCAGTACTTC. Protein sequence: CASSLLASSYEQYF.

The V and J genes are TRBV13 and TRBJ1-1; perhaps TRBD1 as D (5 bases). CDR1 and CDR2 (germline): PRHDT, FYEKMQ (reference sequence). The V end lost 5 bases, the J end lost 7 bases, and 11 bases lay between the germline ends. CDR3 length equals 12 residues. CDR3 DNA: TGTGCCAGCAGCCAGGGAGGAGATGAAGCTTTCTTT. Translating it yields CASSQGGDEAFF.

The J gene is TRBJ2-3, the V gene TRBV25-1; 7 positions agree with TRBD2. Germline CDR1 reads MGHDK; CDR2 reads SYGVNS. The CDR3 runs to 16 residues. Losses at the gene ends were 0 bases for V and 3 bases for J; bases not matched to a gene: 6. The CDR3 coding sequence is TGTGCCAGCAGTGAATATAGAACTAGCGCGACAGATACGCAGTATTTT. Its translation: CASSEYRTSATDTQYF.

The chain uses TRBV5-1 and TRBJ1-4; 7 nucleotides line up with TRBD1. V lost 2 bases to trimming and J lost 4 bases; unmatched junction nucleotides: 5. The germline V gene encodes CDR1 SGHRS and CDR2 YFSETQ. The CDR3 sequence is 15 residues long. The CDR3 DNA reads as TGCGCCAGCAGCTTACGACAGGGAAGTAATGAAAAACTGTTTTTT. This codes for CASSLRQGSNEKLFF.

V and J are TRBV29-1 and TRBJ2-7; D perhaps matches TRBD1 (6 bases). Trimming removed 4 bases from V and 1 base from J, with 11 bases in between. CDR3 length: 13 residues. CDR1 is SQVTM and CDR2 is ANQGSEA in the germline V gene. The CDR3 loop is CSVGVGASYEQYF. The CDR3 DNA follows: TGCAGCGTTGGCGTGGGGGCGTCCTACGAGCAGTACTTC.

This chain connects TRBV5-6 to TRBJ2-3; weak D call: TRBD1 (6 bases). CDR3 length equals 13 residues. From germline, CDR1 is SGHDT and CDR2 YYEEEE. V was pared by 3 bases and J by 3 bases, with 8 bases between. CDR3 sequence reads: CASSSQGTDTQYF. The CDR3, as DNA: TGTGCCAGCAGCTCGCAGGGGACAGATACGCAGTATTTT.

The gene calls are TRBV18 and TRBJ1-1; a weak D match, TRBD1 (5 bases). Germline V gives CDR1 KGHSH, CDR2 LQKENI. The V and J ends lost 5 bases and 10 bases respectively, with 17 bases between them. The CDR3 runs 13 residues. CDR3: CASSSSRDQTAFF. The CDR3 DNA sequence: TGTGCCAGCTCATCGAGCAGGGACCAAACAGCTTTCTTT. The full variable domain, with the rest looked up from reference TRBV18 and TRBJ1-1, is NAGVMQNPRHLVRRRGQEARLRCSPMKGHSHVYWYRQLPEEGLKFMVYLQKENIIDESGMPKERFSAEFPKEGPSILRIQQVVRGDSAAYFCASSSSRDQTAFFGQGTRLTVV.

This sequence joins TRBV10-2 and TRBJ2-3; D is unclear. The V gene's germline CDR1 is WSHSY and CDR2 SAAADI. The CDR3 spans 12 residues. With 4 bases removed from V and 4 bases from J, the gap between germline ends came to 6 bases. DNA for the CDR3: TGCGCCAGCAGTGTTCAGCCAGATACGCAGTATTTT. Translated, it gives CASSVQPDTQYF.

The J gene is TRBJ1-2, the V gene TRBV6-6; D remains unclear. V was cut by 5 bases and J by 8 bases, with 12 bases left in between. This CDR3 has 12 amino acids. Germline V lookup: CDR1 MNHNY, CDR2 SVGAGI (reference sequence). Here the CDR3 DNA reads TGTGCCAGCAGTCTGATCTCGAAAGGCTACACCTTC. It yields the protein CASSLISKGYTF.